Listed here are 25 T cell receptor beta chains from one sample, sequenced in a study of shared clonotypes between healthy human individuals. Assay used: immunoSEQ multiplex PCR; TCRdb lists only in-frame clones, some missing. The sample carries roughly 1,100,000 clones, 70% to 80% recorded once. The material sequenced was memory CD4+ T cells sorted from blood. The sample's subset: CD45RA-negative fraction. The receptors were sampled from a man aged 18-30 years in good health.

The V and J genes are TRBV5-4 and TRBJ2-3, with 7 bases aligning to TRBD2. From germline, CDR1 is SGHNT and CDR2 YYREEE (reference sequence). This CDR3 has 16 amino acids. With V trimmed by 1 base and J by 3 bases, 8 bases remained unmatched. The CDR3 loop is CASSLKASGWTDTQYF. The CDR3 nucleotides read TGTGCCAGCAGCTTGAAGGCTAGCGGATGGACAGATACGCAGTATTTT.

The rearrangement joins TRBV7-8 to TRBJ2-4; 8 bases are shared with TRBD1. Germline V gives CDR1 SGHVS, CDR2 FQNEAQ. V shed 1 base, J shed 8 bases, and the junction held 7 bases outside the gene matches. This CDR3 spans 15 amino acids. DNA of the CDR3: TGTGCCAGCAGCTTAGGGGCTGGACAGGGTTACATTCAGTACTTC. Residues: CASSLGAGQGYIQYF. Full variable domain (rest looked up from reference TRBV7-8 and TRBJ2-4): GAGVSQSPRYKVAKRGQDVALRCDPISGHVSLFWYQQALGQGPEFLTYFQNEAQLDKSGLPSDRFFAERPEGSVSTLKIQRTQQEDSAVYLCASSLGAGQGYIQYFGAGTRLSVL.

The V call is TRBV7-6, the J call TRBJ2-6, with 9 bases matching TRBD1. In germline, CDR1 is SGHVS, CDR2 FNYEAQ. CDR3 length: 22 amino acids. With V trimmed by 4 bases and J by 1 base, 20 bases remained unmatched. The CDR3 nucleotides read TGTGCCAGCAGCTCCCTGATGACCGGGACAGGGCCCTTTAGGTCTGGGGCCAACGTCCTGACTTTC. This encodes CASSSLMTGTGPFRSGANVLTF.

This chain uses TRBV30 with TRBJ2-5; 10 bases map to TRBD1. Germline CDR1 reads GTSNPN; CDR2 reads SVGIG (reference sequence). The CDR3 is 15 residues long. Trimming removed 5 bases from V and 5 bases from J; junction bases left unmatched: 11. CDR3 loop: CAWARRQGAGETQYF. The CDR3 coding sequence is TGTGCCTGGGCTAGAAGACAGGGGGCAGGGGAGACCCAGTACTTC. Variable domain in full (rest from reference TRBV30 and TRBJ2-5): SQTIHQWPATLVQPVGSPLSLECTVEGTSNPNLYWYRQAAGRGLQLLFYSVGIGQISSEVPQNLSASRPQDRQFILSSKKLLLSDSGFYLCAWARRQGAGETQYFGPGTRLLVL.

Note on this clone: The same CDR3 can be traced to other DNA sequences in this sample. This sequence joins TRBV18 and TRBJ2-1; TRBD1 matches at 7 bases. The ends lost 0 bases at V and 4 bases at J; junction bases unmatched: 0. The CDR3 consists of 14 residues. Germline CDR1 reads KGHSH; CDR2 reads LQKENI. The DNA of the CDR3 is TGTGCCAGCTCACCACCGACAGGGTACAATGAGCAGTTCTTC. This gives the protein CASSPPTGYNEQFF.

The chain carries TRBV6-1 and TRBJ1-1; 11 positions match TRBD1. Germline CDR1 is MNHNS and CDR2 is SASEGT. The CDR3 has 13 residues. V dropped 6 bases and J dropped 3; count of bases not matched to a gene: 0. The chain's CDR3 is CASRGQGDTEAFF. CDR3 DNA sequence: TGTGCCAGCAGGGGACAGGGGGACACTGAAGCTTTCTTT.

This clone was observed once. DNA for the CDR3: TGTGCCAGCAGTTCTCCGGGACAGGGGGGGTTTGGCTCCTACAATGAGCAGTTCTTC. Encoded protein: CASSSPGQGGFGSYNEQFF. This chain links TRBV28 with TRBJ2-1, with 11 bases identical to TRBD1. CDR1 and CDR2 from the germline V gene are MDHEN and SYDVKM. The J segment lost 0 bases and the V segment lost 4 bases, leaving 11 bases of the junction unmatched. The CDR3 is made up of 19 amino acids.

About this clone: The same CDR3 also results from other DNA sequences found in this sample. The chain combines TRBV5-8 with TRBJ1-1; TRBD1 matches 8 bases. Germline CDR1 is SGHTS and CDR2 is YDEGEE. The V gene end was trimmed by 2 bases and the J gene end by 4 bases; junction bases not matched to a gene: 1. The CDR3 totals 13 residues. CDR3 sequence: CASSLQGGTEAFF. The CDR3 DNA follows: TGTGCCAGCAGCTTACAGGGGGGCACTGAAGCTTTCTTT.

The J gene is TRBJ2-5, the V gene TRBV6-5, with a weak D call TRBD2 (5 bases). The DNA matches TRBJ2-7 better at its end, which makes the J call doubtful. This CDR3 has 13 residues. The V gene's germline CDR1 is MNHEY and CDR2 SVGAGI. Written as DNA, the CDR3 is TGTGCCAGCAGCTACGGACTGGACTACGAGCAGTACTTC. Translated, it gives CASSYGLDYEQYF.

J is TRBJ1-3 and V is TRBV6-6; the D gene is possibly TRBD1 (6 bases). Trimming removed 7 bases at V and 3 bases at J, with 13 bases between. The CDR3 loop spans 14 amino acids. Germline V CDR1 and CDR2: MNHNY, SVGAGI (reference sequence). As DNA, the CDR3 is TGTGCCAGCACCCGGCAAGGGGGTGGAAACACCATATATTTT. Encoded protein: CASTRQGGGNTIYF.

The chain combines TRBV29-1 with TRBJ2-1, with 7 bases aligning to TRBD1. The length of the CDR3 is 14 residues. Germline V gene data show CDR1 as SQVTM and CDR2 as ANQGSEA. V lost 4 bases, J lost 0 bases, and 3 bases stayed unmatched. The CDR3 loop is CSVVRDSSYNEQFF. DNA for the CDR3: TGCAGCGTTGTTAGGGACAGCTCCTACAATGAGCAGTTCTTC.

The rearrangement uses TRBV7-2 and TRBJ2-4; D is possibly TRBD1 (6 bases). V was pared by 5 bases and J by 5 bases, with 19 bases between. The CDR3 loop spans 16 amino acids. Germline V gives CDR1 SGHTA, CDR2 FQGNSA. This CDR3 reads CASSPTGFAEENIQYF. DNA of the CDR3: TGTGCCAGCAGCCCCACAGGGTTTGCCGAAGAAAACATTCAGTACTTC.

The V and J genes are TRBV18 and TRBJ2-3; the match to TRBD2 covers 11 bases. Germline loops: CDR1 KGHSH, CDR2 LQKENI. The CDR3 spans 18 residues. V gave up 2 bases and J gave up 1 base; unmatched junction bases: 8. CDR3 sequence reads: CASSPTSGSLPGTDTQYF. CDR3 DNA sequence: TGTGCCAGCTCACCAACTAGCGGGAGTCTGCCCGGCACAGATACGCAGTATTTT.

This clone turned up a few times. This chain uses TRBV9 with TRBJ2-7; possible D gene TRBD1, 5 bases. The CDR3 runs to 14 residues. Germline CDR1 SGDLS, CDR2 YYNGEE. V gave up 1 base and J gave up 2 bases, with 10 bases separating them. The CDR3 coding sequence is TGTGCCAGCAGCGTACGCGCAGGGACCTACGAGCAGTACTTC. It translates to CASSVRAGTYEQYF. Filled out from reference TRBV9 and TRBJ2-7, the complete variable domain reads DSGVTQTPKHLITATGQRVTLRCSPRSGDLSVYWYQQSLDQGLQFLIQYYNGEERAKGNILERFSAQQFPDLHSELNLSSLELGDSALYFCASSVRAGTYEQYFGPGTRLTVT.

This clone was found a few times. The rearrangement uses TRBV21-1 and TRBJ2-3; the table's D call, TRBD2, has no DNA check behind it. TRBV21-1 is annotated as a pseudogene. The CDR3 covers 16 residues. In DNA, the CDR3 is TGTGCCAGCAGCAAAGTTTGGGAGTCGAGCACAGATACGCAGTATTTT. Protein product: CASSKVWESSTDTQYF.

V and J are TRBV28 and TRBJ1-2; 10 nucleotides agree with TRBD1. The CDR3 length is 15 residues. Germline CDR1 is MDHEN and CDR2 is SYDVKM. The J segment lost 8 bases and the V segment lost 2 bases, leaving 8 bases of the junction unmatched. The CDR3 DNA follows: TGTGCCAGCAGTTTAGGTTCCGGGACAGGGGAGGGCTACACCTTC. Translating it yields CASSLGSGTGEGYTF.

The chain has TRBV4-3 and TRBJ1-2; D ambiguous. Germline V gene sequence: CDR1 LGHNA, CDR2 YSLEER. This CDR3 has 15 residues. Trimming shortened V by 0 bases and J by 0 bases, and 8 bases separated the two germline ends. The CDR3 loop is CASSQDYLANYGYTF. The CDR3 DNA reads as TGCGCCAGCAGCCAAGATTACTTAGCTAACTATGGCTACACCTTC.

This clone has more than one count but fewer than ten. The CDR3, as DNA: TGTGCCAGCAGGGAGACCGGGACAGGCGGAGAAAAACTGTTTTTT. Its translation is CASRETGTGGEKLFF. This rearrangement joins TRBV6-1 to TRBJ1-4, with 8 positions matching TRBD1. Germline CDR1 is MNHNS and CDR2 is SASEGT. The CDR3 length is 15 residues. The J segment lost 8 bases and the V segment lost 6 bases, leaving 11 bases of the junction unmatched.

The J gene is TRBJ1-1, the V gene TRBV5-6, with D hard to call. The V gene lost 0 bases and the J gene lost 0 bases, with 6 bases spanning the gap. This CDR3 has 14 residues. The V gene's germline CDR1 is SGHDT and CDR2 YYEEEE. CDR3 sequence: CASSLGSLNTEAFF. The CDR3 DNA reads TGTGCCAGCAGCTTGGGGAGTCTGAACACTGAAGCTTTCTTT.

CDR3 residues: CASSEWASGDTGELFF. The CDR3 coding sequence is TGCGCCAGCAGTGAGTGGGCTAGCGGAGACACCGGGGAGCTGTTTTTT. The V and J genes are TRBV10-1 and TRBJ2-2, with 7 bases that match TRBD2. The CDR3 covers 16 residues. Germline assignment: CDR1 WNHNN and CDR2 SYGVQD (reference sequence). Trimming at V came to 1 base and at J to 3 bases, leaving 5 bases not matched to a gene.

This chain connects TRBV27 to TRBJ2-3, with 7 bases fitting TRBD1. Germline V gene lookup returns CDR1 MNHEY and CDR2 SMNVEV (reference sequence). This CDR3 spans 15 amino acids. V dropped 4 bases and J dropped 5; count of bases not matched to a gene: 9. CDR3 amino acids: CASSSRQGVIDTQYF. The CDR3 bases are TGTGCCAGCAGTTCCAGACAGGGAGTTATAGATACGCAGTATTTT.

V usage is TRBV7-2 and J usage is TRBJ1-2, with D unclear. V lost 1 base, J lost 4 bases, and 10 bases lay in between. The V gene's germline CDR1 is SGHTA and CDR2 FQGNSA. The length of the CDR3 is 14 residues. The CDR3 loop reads CASSLGVVGYGYTF. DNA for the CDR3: TGTGCCAGCAGCTTAGGGGTGGTAGGCTATGGCTACACCTTC.

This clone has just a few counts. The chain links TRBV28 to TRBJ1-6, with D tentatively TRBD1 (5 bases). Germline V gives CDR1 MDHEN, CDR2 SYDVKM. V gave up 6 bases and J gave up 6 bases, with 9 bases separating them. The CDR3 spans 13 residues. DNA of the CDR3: TGTGCCAGCAGACAGGACTTTAATTCACCCCTCCACTTT. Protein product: CASRQDFNSPLHF.

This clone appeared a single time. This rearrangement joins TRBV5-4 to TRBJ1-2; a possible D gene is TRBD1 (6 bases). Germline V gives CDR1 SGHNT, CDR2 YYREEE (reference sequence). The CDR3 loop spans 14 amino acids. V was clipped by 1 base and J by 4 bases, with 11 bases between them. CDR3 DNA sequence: TGTGCCAGCAGCTTGCAGGGGACGGTCTATGGCTACACCTTC. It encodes CASSLQGTVYGYTF.

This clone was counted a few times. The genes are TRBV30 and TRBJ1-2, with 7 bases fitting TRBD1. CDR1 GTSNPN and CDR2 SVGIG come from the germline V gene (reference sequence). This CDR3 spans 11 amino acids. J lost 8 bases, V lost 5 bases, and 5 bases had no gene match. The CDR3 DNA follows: TGTGCCTGGGATGGACAGGTCGGCTACACCTTC. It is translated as CAWDGQVGYTF.